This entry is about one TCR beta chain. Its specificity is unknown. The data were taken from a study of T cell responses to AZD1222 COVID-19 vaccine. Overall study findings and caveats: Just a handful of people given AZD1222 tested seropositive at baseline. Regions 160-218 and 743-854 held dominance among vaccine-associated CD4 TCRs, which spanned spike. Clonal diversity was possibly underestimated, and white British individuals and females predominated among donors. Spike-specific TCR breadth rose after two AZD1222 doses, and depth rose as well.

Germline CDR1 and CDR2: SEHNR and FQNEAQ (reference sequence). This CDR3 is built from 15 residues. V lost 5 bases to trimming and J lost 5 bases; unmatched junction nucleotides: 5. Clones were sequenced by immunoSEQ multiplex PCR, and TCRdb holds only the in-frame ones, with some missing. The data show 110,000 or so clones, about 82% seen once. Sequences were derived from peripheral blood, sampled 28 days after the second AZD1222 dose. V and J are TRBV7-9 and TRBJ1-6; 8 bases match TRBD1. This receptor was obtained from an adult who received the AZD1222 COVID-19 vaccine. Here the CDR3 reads CASSPPTGDNSPLHF. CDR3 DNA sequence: TGTGCCAGCAGCCCCCCGACAGGGGATAATTCACCCCTCCACTTT.